These T cell receptor beta chains were read from a single sample in a study of cytomegalovirus exposure and HLA in healthy donors. Clones were sequenced by immunoSEQ multiplex PCR, and TCRdb holds only the in-frame ones, with some missing. This sample has tens of thousands of clones, with over 9.5% found just once. Sequencing was performed on PBMCs. The receptors originated from a man aged 55 to 70 in good health and CMV-seropositive. Both conserved end residues are part of each CDR3. D genes are given only for firm matches. Size tells how often a clone was seen (once, few, many) or the class of an expanded clone, and some rows leave it out.

>.|.|TRBJ2-1|TRBV6-1
CASSEQKGNYNEQFF
TGTGCCAGCAGTGAGCAGAAGGGGAACTACAATGAGCAGTTCTTC
>.|few|TRBJ2-2|TRBV23-1
CASPWGRETGELFF
TGCGCCAGCCCCTGGGGCAGGGAAACCGGGGAGCTGTTTTTT
>TRBD2|.|TRBJ2-1|TRBV19
CASSMGLAGYNEQFF
TGTGCCAGTAGTATGGGACTAGCGGGATACAATGAGCAGTTCTTC
>TRBD1|few|TRBJ2-2|TRBV19
CASEPHTGAGELFF
TGTGCCAGCGAACCACATACAGGGGCCGGGGAGCTGTTTTTT
>.|few|TRBJ2-1|TRBV6-5
CASSSPGAEQFF
TGTGCCAGCAGTTCCCCCGGAGCTGAGCAGTTCTTC
>TRBD2|few|TRBJ2-1|TRBV7-8
CASSLRAGEGYNEQFF
TGTGCCAGCAGCTTAAGAGCGGGAGAAGGGTACAATGAGCAGTTCTTC
>.|few|TRBJ2-2|TRBV7-9
CASRAGNTGELFF
TGTGCCAGCAGGGCGGGTAACACCGGGGAGCTGTTTTTT
>.|.|TRBJ2-7|TRBV6-1
CASSNRQAYEQYF
TGTGCCAGCAGTAACCGACAGGCGTACGAGCAGTACTTC
>TRBD2|few|TRBJ2-6|TRBV29-1
CSVTGASGESSGANVLTF
TGCAGCGTGACGGGGGCTAGCGGGGAAAGCTCTGGGGCCAACGTCCTGACTTTC
>TRBD2|few|TRBJ2-5|TRBV5-1
CASSLALAGEETQYF
TGCGCCAGCAGCTTGGCACTAGCGGGGGAAGAGACCCAGTACTTC
>.|.|TRBJ2-7|TRBV11-2
CASSLDGQRRHEQYF
TGTGCCAGCAGCTTAGATGGGCAGCGGAGGCACGAGCAGTACTTC
>TRBD2|few|TRBJ2-3|TRBV5-4
CASSLAGGLAGPDTQYF
TGTGCCAGCAGCTTGGCGGGGGGACTAGCGGGCCCAGATACGCAGTATTTT
>TRBD1|.|TRBJ1-2|TRBV5-1
CASSLEQGSYGYTF
TGCGCCAGCAGCTTGGAACAGGGGAGCTATGGCTACACCTTC
>.|few|TRBJ1-1|TRBV13
CASSVFPGEAEAFF
TGTGCCAGCAGCGTGTTCCCGGGGGAAGCTGAAGCTTTCTTT
>TRBD2|.|TRBJ2-2|TRBV5-1
CASSFLTGRGTGELFF
TGCGCCAGCAGCTTCCTAACCGGGAGGGGGACCGGGGAGCTGTTTTTT
>.|.|TRBJ2-1|TRBV7-2
CASSPPWDNPNEQFF
TGTGCCAGCAGCCCCCCCTGGGACAACCCAAATGAGCAGTTCTTC